Each of the 32 T cell receptor beta chains below was sequenced from the same sample in a study of blood T cell repertoires in COVID-19. TCRdb's table, derived via immunoSEQ multiplex PCR, lists solely in-frame clones and lacks some. This sample yields 200,000 to 250,000 clones, of which more than 75% are seen a single time; under 8.5% belongs to the top ten. The sample comprised peripheral blood. Receptor source: a woman of 80 years or more with COVID-19, enrolled during active disease.

This rearrangement joins TRBV7-9 to TRBJ2-1; possibly TRBD2 for D (6 bases). Per germline, CDR1 SEHNR and CDR2 FQNEAQ (reference sequence). The CDR3 totals 14 residues. V was shortened by 4 bases and J by 13 bases, with 20 bases between the two germline ends. The CDR3 region has the DNA TGTGCCAGCAGCTCTCTAAGGGACTCTACGGCCCAGTTCTTC. This codes for CASSSLRDSTAQFF.

The rearrangement uses TRBV4-1 and TRBJ1-5; 12 nucleotides align to TRBD1. J gave up 6 bases and V 0 bases, and 0 bases lay outside the gene matches. Germline loops: CDR1 MGHRA, CDR2 YSYEKL. The CDR3 extends over 15 amino acids. The CDR3 protein is CASSQEGQGAQPQHF. The CDR3 DNA is TGCGCCAGCAGCCAAGAGGGACAGGGGGCTCAGCCCCAGCATTTT.

CDR3 protein: CASSDSRQGREKLFF. CDR3 sequence (DNA): TGTGCCAGCAGTGACTCTCGACAGGGTAGGGAAAAACTGTTTTTT. The genes are TRBV25-1 and TRBJ1-4; 7 bases line up with TRBD1. From germline, CDR1 is MGHDK and CDR2 SYGVNS. CDR3 size: 15 residues. The J segment lost 8 bases and the V segment lost 3 bases, leaving 9 bases of the junction unmatched.

As concerns this clone: Other nucleotide sequences from this sample produce the same CDR3. V usage is TRBV5-1 and J usage is TRBJ1-2; TRBD1 is a possible D gene (6 bases). The V gene's germline CDR1 is SGHRS and CDR2 YFSETQ. Trimming pared 4 bases from V and 5 bases from J, leaving 15 bases between. The CDR3 has 14 residues. The CDR3 loop is CASSEGQGPYGYTF. DNA of the CDR3: TGCGCCAGCAGCGAGGGACAAGGTCCTTATGGCTACACCTTC.

The chain has TRBV10-3 and TRBJ1-1; 7 nucleotides agree with TRBD1. V shed 6 bases, J shed 4 bases, and the junction held 5 bases outside the gene matches. The CDR3 extends over 13 amino acids. CDR1 ENHRY and CDR2 SYGVKD come from the germline V gene. The CDR3 nucleotides read TGTGCCATCAGCCAGGGGGTGGCCACTGAAGCTTTCTTT. Encoded protein: CAISQGVATEAFF.

This clone was found a few times. The chain uses TRBV29-1 and TRBJ2-7; D may be TRBD2 (5 bases). Germline CDR1 and CDR2: SQVTM and ANQGSEA. V was shortened by 1 base and J by 2 bases, with 9 bases between the two germline ends. CDR3 length equals 13 residues. Written as DNA, the CDR3 is TGCAGCGTTGAAGGGACTCCCCCCTACGAGCAGTACTTC. It yields the protein CSVEGTPPYEQYF.

The chain employs TRBV7-9 and TRBJ2-1, with 7 positions matching TRBD2. This CDR3 is 13 amino acids long. CDR1 SEHNR and CDR2 FQNEAQ come from the germline V gene (reference sequence). Trimming took 5 bases from V and 9 from J; bases not matched to a gene: 7. CDR3: CASSLPGLLEQFF. The CDR3 bases are TGTGCCAGCAGCCTCCCGGGACTACTTGAGCAGTTCTTC.

In this sample, this clone turned up a few times. The chain is built from TRBV6-6 and TRBJ2-1; 9 nucleotides agree with TRBD1. Per the germline V gene, CDR1 is MNHNY and CDR2 is SVGAGI (reference sequence). This CDR3 comprises 11 residues. J lost 15 bases, V lost 5 bases, and 5 bases had no gene match. The CDR3 loop reads CASSKGQGSFF. Written as DNA, the CDR3 is TGTGCCAGCAGTAAGGGACAGGGATCGTTCTTC.

As regards this clone: The junction shows a germline mismatch at one end, possibly a read error. CDR3 nucleotide sequence: TGTGCCAGCAGTTACTCATCAGGACAGCAAGACTTC. Translation gives CASSYSSGQQDF. This chain connects TRBV6-2 or TRBV6-3 to TRBJ1-2, with D tentatively TRBD1 (6 bases). The length of the CDR3 is 12 residues. Per the germline V gene, CDR1 is MNHEY and CDR2 is SVGEGT.

The sample holds a few counts of this clone. V and J are TRBV29-1 and TRBJ1-2; D uncertain. CDR3 length: 12 residues. Trimming stripped 4 bases from V and 4 bases from J, with 10 bases between. The V gene's germline CDR1 is SQVTM and CDR2 ANQGSEA. CDR3 sequence: CSVGGLTYGYTF. The CDR3 DNA follows: TGCAGCGTTGGAGGGTTGACCTATGGCTACACCTTC.

The chain recombines TRBV27 with TRBJ1-6, with D unresolved. Germline values: CDR1 MNHEY, CDR2 SMNVEV (reference sequence). This CDR3 spans 16 amino acids. Trimming stripped 2 bases from V and 5 bases from J, with 13 bases between. The CDR3 DNA reads as TGTGCCAGCAGTTTAGGGGTGACCGGGAATAATTCACCCCTCCACTTT. This translates into CASSLGVTGNNSPLHF.

The gene calls are TRBV28 and TRBJ1-2; 10 nucleotides line up with TRBD1. V trimming: 6 bases; J trimming: 11 bases; junction bases outside the gene matches: 21. The CDR3 runs 17 residues. Germline V gene lookup returns CDR1 MDHEN and CDR2 SYDVKM. In DNA form, the CDR3 reads TGTGCCAGCAGCCCGAGCGGACAGGGGGGACAGAGGGTAGGGTACACCTTC. As protein: CASSPSGQGGQRVGYTF.

The rearrangement uses TRBV28 and TRBJ2-7; D is possibly TRBD1 (5 bases). Germline V gives CDR1 MDHEN, CDR2 SYDVKM. CDR3 length equals 14 residues. The V and J ends lost 7 bases and 0 bases respectively, with 13 bases between them. CDR3 sequence (DNA): TGTGCCAGCAAACCCCGGACAAACTCCTACGAGCAGTACTTC. Amino acid sequence: CASKPRTNSYEQYF.

The chain couples TRBV7-9 to TRBJ2-3, with TRBD2 matching over 10 bases. V lost 5 bases to trimming and J lost 4 bases; unmatched junction nucleotides: 9. The length of the CDR3 is 16 residues. Germline CDR1 is SEHNR and CDR2 is FQNEAQ (reference sequence). This CDR3 is CASSPIAGGGSDTQYF. CDR3 DNA: TGTGCCAGCAGCCCTATAGCGGGAGGTGGGTCAGATACGCAGTATTTT.

The V gene is TRBV28, the J gene TRBJ2-2; TRBD2 matches 8 bases. This CDR3 comprises 15 residues. Losses at the gene ends were 4 bases for V and 7 bases for J; bases not matched to a gene: 8. CDR1 is MDHEN, CDR2 SYDVKM, per germline. The CDR3 region has the DNA TGTGCCAGCAGTTCCCGGACTAGCATAAGCGGGGAGCTGTTTTTT. It translates to CASSSRTSISGELFF. The variable domain in full, with the rest retrieved from reference TRBV28 and TRBJ2-2, is DVKVTQSSRYLVKRTGEKVFLECVQDMDHENMFWYRQDPGLGLRLIYFSYDVKMKEKGDIPEGYSVSREKKERFSLILESASTNQTSMYLCASSSRTSISGELFFGEGSRLTVL.

The CDR3 here is CASSSQLPKGNEQFF. Here the CDR3 DNA reads TGTGCCAGCAGCTCGCAGCTACCTAAGGGGAATGAGCAGTTCTTC. The rearrangement uses TRBV9 and TRBJ2-1; TRBD1 might be the D (5 bases). CDR1 is SGDLS and CDR2 is YYNGEE in the germline V gene. Deletions cut 4 bases from V and 7 bases from J, with 18 bases between. This CDR3 has 15 amino acids.

The genes are TRBV7-3 and TRBJ1-1; 11 bases are a match to TRBD1. The CDR3 length is 16 residues. Germline loops: CDR1 SGHTA, CDR2 FQGTGA. Trimming at V came to 5 bases and at J to 3 bases, leaving 8 bases not matched to a gene. The DNA for the CDR3 is TGTGCCAGCAGCCCACGGACAGGGGGCGCGGACACTGAAGCTTTCTTT. Its translation is CASSPRTGGADTEAFF.

This chain links TRBV19 with TRBJ1-2, with unresolved D. Germline lookup yields CDR1 LNHDA and CDR2 SQIVND (reference sequence). The V end was cut by 6 bases, the J end by 4 bases, with 18 bases between. The CDR3 runs 15 residues. The DNA of the CDR3 is TGTGCCAGTAGGGTCATAGGGAGCCTTTCCTATGGCTACACCTTC. Protein sequence: CASRVIGSLSYGYTF.

V is TRBV19 and J is TRBJ1-2, with a possible D match to TRBD1 (5 bases). CDR1 LNHDA and CDR2 SQIVND come from the germline V gene (reference sequence). The CDR3 is 15 amino acids. Between the trimmed V and J ends, which lost 1 base and 4 bases, there was a span of 13 bases. The CDR3 nucleotides are TGTGCCAGTAGTATAGTCTTCTCTGACAGCTATGGCTACACCTTC. It is translated as CASSIVFSDSYGYTF.

The chain links TRBV28 to TRBJ1-2, with D uncertain. Trimming pared 4 bases from V and 6 bases from J, leaving 9 bases between. The CDR3 sequence is 12 residues long. Germline V gives CDR1 MDHEN, CDR2 SYDVKM. The CDR3: CASSSPPNGYTF. The CDR3 nucleotides are TGTGCCAGCAGTTCCCCCCCAAATGGCTACACCTTC.

V and J are TRBV29-1 and TRBJ2-7; the match to TRBD1 covers 9 bases. Per germline, CDR1 SQVTM and CDR2 ANQGSEA. V lost 5 bases, J lost 7 bases, and 9 bases stayed unmatched. The CDR3 extends over 13 amino acids. CDR3 in DNA: TGCAGCGTTCGGACACAGGGGGCTGGGGAGCAGTACTTC. Its translation: CSVRTQGAGEQYF.

This chain links TRBV9 with TRBJ2-7; 7 bases line up with TRBD2. The junction had 12 bases not matched to a gene; V was cut back by 0 bases and J by 6 bases. Germline V lookup: CDR1 SGDLS, CDR2 YYNGEE. The CDR3 has 16 residues. The CDR3 DNA is TGTGCCAGCAGCGTAGAGGGAATCCGGGGAGGGGCCGAGCAGTACTTC. Its translation: CASSVEGIRGGAEQYF.

This clone has only a few counts. The rearrangement links TRBV18 to TRBJ1-4; D may be TRBD1 (5 bases). Per germline, CDR1 KGHSH and CDR2 LQKENI. The CDR3 has 14 amino acids. V gave up 3 bases and J gave up 8 bases, with 13 bases separating them. CDR3 loop: CASSPRDGGEKLFF. The CDR3 DNA is TGTGCCAGCTCACCCAGGGACGGGGGAGAAAAACTGTTTTTT.

This clone was detected once. This sequence joins TRBV5-6 and TRBJ2-1; the match to TRBD1 covers 10 bases. CDR3 size: 13 residues. Looked up from germline, CDR1 is SGHDT and CDR2 is YYEEEE. V trimming: 3 bases; J trimming: 9 bases; junction bases outside the gene matches: 3. The CDR3 loop reads CASSWTGGTEQFF. CDR3 coding DNA: TGTGCCAGCAGCTGGACAGGGGGGACTGAGCAGTTCTTC.

The V and J genes are TRBV20-1 and TRBJ2-7; D is unclear. The CDR3 totals 11 residues. Trimming cost V 4 bases and J 6 bases, with 10 bases left between them. The germline CDR1 and CDR2 sequences are DFQATT and SNEGSKA (reference sequence). This CDR3 reads CSATAGPEQYF. DNA of the CDR3: TGCAGTGCTACGGCAGGCCCCGAGCAGTACTTC.

This chain connects TRBV2 to TRBJ1-2; possible D gene TRBD1, 5 bases. V was pared by 8 bases and J by 4 bases, with 14 bases between. The CDR3 has 13 residues. Per the germline V gene, CDR1 is SNHLY and CDR2 is FYNNEI. Here the CDR3 reads CASGANSFYGYTF. The CDR3, as DNA: TGTGCCAGCGGGGCCAACTCCTTCTATGGCTACACCTTC.

This clone has a handful of counts. The V call is TRBV19, the J call TRBJ1-2; 7 bases are a match to TRBD1. Germline assignment: CDR1 LNHDA and CDR2 SQIVND (reference sequence). Trimming cost V 4 bases and J 4 bases; bases outside gene matches: 9. The CDR3 is 15 residues long. CDR3 coding DNA: TGTGCCAGTAGTACGACAGGGATAGTTCGCTATGGCTACACCTTC. It specifies CASSTTGIVRYGYTF.

This clone was observed a single time. The V gene is TRBV11-3, the J gene TRBJ1-1; no clear D. V gave up 0 bases and J gave up 5 bases, with 13 bases separating them. Germline CDR1 reads SGHNT; CDR2 reads YENEEA. This CDR3 contains 15 residues. In DNA, the CDR3 is TGTGCCAGCAGCTTAGATCATCGGGGAGGGACTGAAGCTTTCTTT. It is translated as CASSLDHRGGTEAFF. Full variable domain (remainder filled in from reference TRBV11-3 and TRBJ1-1): EAGVVQSPRYKIIEKKQPVAFWCNPISGHNTLYWYLQNLGQGPELLIRYENEEAVDDSQLPKDRFSAERLKGVDSTLKIQPAELGDSAVYLCASSLDHRGGTEAFFGQGTRLTVV.

The V and J genes are TRBV19 and TRBJ2-3; 13 nucleotides line up with TRBD2. This CDR3 comprises 16 residues. The ends lost 5 bases at V and 6 bases at J; junction bases unmatched: 8. CDR1 LNHDA and CDR2 SQIVND come from the germline V gene (reference sequence). In DNA form, the CDR3 reads TGTGCCAGTAGTGGAAGACTAGCGGGGGGTCTTGATACGCAGTATTTT. It specifies CASSGRLAGGLDTQYF.

A few counts support this clone. This specimen includes other DNA sequences encoding the same CDR3. This chain links TRBV29-1 with TRBJ1-1; D is unresolved. Germline V CDR1 and CDR2: SQVTM, ANQGSEA. There are 12 residues in the CDR3. Trimming took 4 bases from V and 3 from J, leaving 9 bases between them. The CDR3 nucleotides are TGCAGCGTTGCAGCAGGTTACACTGAAGCTTTCTTT. Its translation is CSVAAGYTEAFF.

V usage is TRBV6-5 and J usage is TRBJ1-1; the D is unclear. The CDR3 has 14 residues. The V gene lost 9 bases and the J gene lost 1 base, with 15 bases spanning the gap. Germline V gene sequence: CDR1 MNHEY, CDR2 SVGAGI. The CDR3 DNA sequence: TGTGCCAGTTACGGGAGTCTCAGGAACACTGAAGCTTTCTTT. Protein: CASYGSLRNTEAFF.

The chain uses TRBV7-2 and TRBJ2-3, with 7 bases matching TRBD2. CDR1 and CDR2 (germline): SGHTA, FQGNSA. The CDR3 has 13 residues. With 6 bases clipped from V and 11 bases from J, the junction kept 11 bases outside the gene matches. The CDR3 DNA sequence: TGTGCCAGCAGAAGACTAGCTTACGGAGGGCAGTATTTT. The encoded protein is CASRRLAYGGQYF.